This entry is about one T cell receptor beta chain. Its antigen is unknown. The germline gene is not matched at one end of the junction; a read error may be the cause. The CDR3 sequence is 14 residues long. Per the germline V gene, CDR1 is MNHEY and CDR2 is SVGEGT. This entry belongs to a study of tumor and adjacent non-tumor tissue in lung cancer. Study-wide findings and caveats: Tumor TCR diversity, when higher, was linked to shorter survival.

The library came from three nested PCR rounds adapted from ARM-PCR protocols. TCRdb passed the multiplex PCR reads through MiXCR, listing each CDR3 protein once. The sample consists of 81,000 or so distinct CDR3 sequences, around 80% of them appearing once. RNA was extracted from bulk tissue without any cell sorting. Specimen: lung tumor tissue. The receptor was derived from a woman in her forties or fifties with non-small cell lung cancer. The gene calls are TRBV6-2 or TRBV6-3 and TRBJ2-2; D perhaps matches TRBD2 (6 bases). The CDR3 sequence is CASIYPAGTGGLFF. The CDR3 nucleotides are TGTGCCAGCATCTACCCCGCCGGGACTGGGGGGCTGTTTTTT.